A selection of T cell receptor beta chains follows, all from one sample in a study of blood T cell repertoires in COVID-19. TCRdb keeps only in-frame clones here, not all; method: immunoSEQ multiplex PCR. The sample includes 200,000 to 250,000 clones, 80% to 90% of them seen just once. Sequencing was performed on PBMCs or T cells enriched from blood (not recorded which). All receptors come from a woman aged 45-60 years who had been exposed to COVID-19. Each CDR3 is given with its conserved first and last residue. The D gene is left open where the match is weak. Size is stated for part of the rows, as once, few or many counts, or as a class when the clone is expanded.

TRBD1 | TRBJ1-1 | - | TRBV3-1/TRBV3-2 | TGTGCCAGCAGCCCCCGGACAGGGATATCGGCTTTCTTT | CASSPRTGISAFF
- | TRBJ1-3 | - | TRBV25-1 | TGTGCCAGCAGGGACAATCCCGCTGGAAACACCATATATTTT | CASRDNPAGNTIYF
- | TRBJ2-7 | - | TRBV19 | TGTGCCAGTAGCCCGGGACTGGGATCCTACGAGCAGTACTTC | CASSPGLGSYEQYF
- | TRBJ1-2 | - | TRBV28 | TGTGCCAGCAGCATTGGACAGTTTATCTATGGCTACACCTTC | CASSIGQFIYGYTF
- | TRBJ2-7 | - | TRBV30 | TGTGCCTGGAGTGTACGGACAGACTACGAGCAGTACTTC | CAWSVRTDYEQYF
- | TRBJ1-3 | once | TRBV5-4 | TGTGCCAGCAGCCCCGGGGGGCGCTCTGGAAACACCATATATTTT | CASSPGGRSGNTIYF
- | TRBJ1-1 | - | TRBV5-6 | TGTGCCAGCAGTCAGGGGACTGAAGCTTTCTTT | CASSQGTEAFF
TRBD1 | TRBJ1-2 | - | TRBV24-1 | TGTGCCACCAGTGACCCGGGACAGGGACGGGATGGCTACACCTTC | CATSDPGQGRDGYTF
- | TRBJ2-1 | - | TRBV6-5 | TGTGCCAGCAGTCGGGAGTCTGGCGAGCAGTTCTTC | CASSRESGEQFF
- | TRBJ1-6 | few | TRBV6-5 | TGTGCCAGCAGTCCAAACCCAGGGACTGGGACACCCCTCCACTTT | CASSPNPGTGTPLHF
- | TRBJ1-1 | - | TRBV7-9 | TGTGCCAGCAGCTCAACTCCCGGGAGGACGAACACTGAAGCTTTCTTT | CASSSTPGRTNTEAFF
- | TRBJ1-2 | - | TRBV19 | TGTGCCAGTAGTCGACAGCCCACCACCCTTTATGGCTACACCTTC | CASSRQPTTLYGYTF
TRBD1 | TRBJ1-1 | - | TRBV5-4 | TGTGCCAGCAGCAGAATACAGGGGATGAACACTGAAGCTTTCTTT | CASSRIQGMNTEAFF
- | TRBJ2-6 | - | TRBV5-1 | TGCGCCAGCAGCTTGGTCTGGAGCTCTGGGGCCAACGTCCTGACTTTC | CASSLVWSSGANVLTF
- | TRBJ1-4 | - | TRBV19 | TGTGCCAGTAGTGCCACTAGCTGGAGCCTTAATGAAAAACTGTTTTTT | CASSATSWSLNEKLFF
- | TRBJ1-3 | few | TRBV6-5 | TGTGCCAGCAGCTTAGGGGCAGGCGCTGGAAACACCATATATTTT | CASSLGAGAGNTIYF
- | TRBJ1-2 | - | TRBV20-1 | TGCAGTTTACAGGGAAACTATGGCTACACCTTC | CSLQGNYGYTF
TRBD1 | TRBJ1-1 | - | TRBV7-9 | TGTGCCAGCAGTTCTACCGGGACAGGCGCTTTGGAAGCTTTCTTT | CASSSTGTGALEAFF
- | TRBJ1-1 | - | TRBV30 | TGTGCCCTAACTACAAGGGGTACTTTCACTGAAGCTTTCTTT | CALTTRGTFTEAFF
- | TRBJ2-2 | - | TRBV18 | TGTGCCAGCTCCCGAGACAGGACACGCGACGGGGAGCTGTTTTTT | CASSRDRTRDGELFF
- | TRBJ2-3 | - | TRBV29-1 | TGCAGCGGAAAGGACAGTTCCGAGTATTTT | CSGKDSSEYF
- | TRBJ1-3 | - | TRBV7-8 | TGTGCCAGCAGCTTAGAGGGAGGTGGAAACACCATATATTTT | CASSLEGGGNTIYF
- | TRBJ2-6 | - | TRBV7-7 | TGTGCCAGCAGCCCCGACAATGCTGGGGCCAACGTCCTGACTTTC | CASSPDNAGANVLTF
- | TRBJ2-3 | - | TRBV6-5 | TGTGCCAGCACCCCCAGGCGGGCAGATACGCAGTATTTT | CASTPRRADTQYF
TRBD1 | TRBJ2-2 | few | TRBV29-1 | TGCAGCGTTCCCGGGACAGGGAACACCGGGGAGCTGTTTTTT | CSVPGTGNTGELFF
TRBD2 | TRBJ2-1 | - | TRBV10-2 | TGCGCCAGCAGGCCTAGCGGGGGGCAGACCAATGAGCAGTTCTTC | CASRPSGGQTNEQFF
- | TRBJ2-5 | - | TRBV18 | TGTGCCAGCTCGTCGGGACAAGAGACCCAGTACTTC | CASSSGQETQYF
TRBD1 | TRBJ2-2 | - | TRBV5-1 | TGCGCCAGCAGCTTGGGGACAGGGGGACGCACCGGGGAGCTGTTTTTT | CASSLGTGGRTGELFF
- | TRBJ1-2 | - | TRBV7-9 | TGTGCCAGCAGCTCGCCCCGGTCTGACTTCTACACCTTC | CASSSPRSDFYTF
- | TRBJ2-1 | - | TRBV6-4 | TGTGCCACGAAGCGTGGTTCAGGGTATGAGCAGTTCTTC | CATKRGSGYEQFF
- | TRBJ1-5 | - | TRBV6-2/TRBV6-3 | TGTGCCAGCAGTTACCCCCGAGGAGGTACACATCCCAATCAGCCCCAGCATTTT | CASSYPRGGTHPNQPQHF
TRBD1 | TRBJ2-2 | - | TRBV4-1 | TGCGCCAGCAGAGCGACAGGGGAGGGGGAGCTGTTTTTT | CASRATGEGELFF
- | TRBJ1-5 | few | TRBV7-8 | TGTGCCAGCAGCTTATACAGGGATAGCAATCAGCCCCAGCATTTT | CASSLYRDSNQPQHF
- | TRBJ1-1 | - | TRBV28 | TGTGCCAGCCAGGCCGCCTGGTACACTGAAGCTTTCTTT | CASQAAWYTEAFF
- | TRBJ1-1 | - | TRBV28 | TGTGCCAGCAGCCCTAGTACTCACCAGGAGGTCACTGAAGCTTTCTTT | CASSPSTHQEVTEAFF
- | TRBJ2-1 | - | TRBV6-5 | TGTGCCAGCAGTCACAGGCCCAATGAGCAGTTCTTC | CASSHRPNEQFF
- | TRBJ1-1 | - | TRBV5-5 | TGTGCCAGCAGCTTGGATCCCCAGTCTAACACTGAAGCTTTCTTT | CASSLDPQSNTEAFF
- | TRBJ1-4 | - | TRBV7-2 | TGTGCCAGCAGCTTAGTCCCGGACATGGGATATGAAAAACTGTTTTTT | CASSLVPDMGYEKLFF
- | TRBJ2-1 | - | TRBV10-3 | TGTGCCATCAGTGACAGGGGTAAAGATGAGCAGTTCTTC | CAISDRGKDEQFF
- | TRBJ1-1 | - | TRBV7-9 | TGTGCCAGCAGCTCCACATCGACTGAAGCTTTCTTT | CASSSTSTEAFF
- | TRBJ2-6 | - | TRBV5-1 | TGCGCCACTACGACAGTCCCTACTATTGGGGCCAACGTCCTGACTTTC | CATTTVPTIGANVLTF
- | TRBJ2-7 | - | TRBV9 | TGTGCCAGCAGCGGGACGGGGAACTACGAGCAGTACTTC | CASSGTGNYEQYF
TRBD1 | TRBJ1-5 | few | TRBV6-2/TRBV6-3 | TGTGCCAGCAGTCTCAGGACAGGGGGCCAGGGGCCCCAGCATTTT | CASSLRTGGQGPQHF
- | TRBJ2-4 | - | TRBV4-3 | TGCGCCAGCAGCTCGGGGGGCCAAAACATTCAGTACTTC | CASSSGGQNIQYF
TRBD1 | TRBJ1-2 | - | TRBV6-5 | TGTGCCAGCAGAAAAGGGACAGGGATGGGCGGCTACACCTTC | CASRKGTGMGGYTF
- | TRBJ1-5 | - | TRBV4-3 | TGCGCCAGCAGCCAAGATTGGGGGGAGTATAGCAATCAGCCCCAGCATTTT | CASSQDWGEYSNQPQHF
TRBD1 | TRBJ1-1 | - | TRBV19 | TGTGCCAGTACCAATCGACAGGGCAAGGCTTTCTTT | CASTNRQGKAFF
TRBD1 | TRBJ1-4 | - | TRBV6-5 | TGTGCCAGCGGAACTACAGGGGACTGGGAAAAACTGTTTTTT | CASGTTGDWEKLFF
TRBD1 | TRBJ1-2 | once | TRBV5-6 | TGTGCCAGCAGGGGGACAGTTGGGGCCTTC | CASRGTVGAF
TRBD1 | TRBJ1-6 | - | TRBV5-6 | TGTGCCAGCAGGTACCGGGACAGGGGGCACTCACCCCTCCACTTT | CASRYRDRGHSPLHF
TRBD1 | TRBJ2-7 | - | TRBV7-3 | TGTGCCAGCAGCTTAGGGACAGGGGGCAACTACGAGCAGTACTTC | CASSLGTGGNYEQYF
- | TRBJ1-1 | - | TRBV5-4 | TGTGCCAGCAGCCAGAGGGCCGCCCGGGACACTGAAGCTTTCTTT | CASSQRAARDTEAFF
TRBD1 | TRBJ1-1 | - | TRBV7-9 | TGTGCCAGCAGCCTCAGGACAGGTTTGAACACTGAAGCTTTCTTT | CASSLRTGLNTEAFF
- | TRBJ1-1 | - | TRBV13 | TGTGCCAGCAGCATGGGGATCAGGGGCCTGGGCACTGAAGCTTTCTTT | CASSMGIRGLGTEAFF
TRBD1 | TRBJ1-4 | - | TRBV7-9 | TGTGCCAGCAGCTTAGGGGACAGCCTTAATGAAAAACTGTTTTTT | CASSLGDSLNEKLFF
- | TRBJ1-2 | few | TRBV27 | TGTGCCAGCAGAGATCTCCTTGGGGGGGATGGCTACACCTTC | CASRDLLGGDGYTF
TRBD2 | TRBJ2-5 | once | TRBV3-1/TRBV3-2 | TGTGCCAGCAGCCTAGGACTAGCGGTTAAGACCCAGTACTTC | CASSLGLAVKTQYF
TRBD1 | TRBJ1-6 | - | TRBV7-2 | TGTGCCAGCAGCTCACAGGGGGCGGATTCACCCCTCCACTTT | CASSSQGADSPLHF
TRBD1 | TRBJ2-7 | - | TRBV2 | TGTGCCAGCACTTTGCCCCGGACAGGGTATTACGAGCAGTACTTC | CASTLPRTGYYEQYF